The 10 T cell receptor beta chains reported below all come from one sample, sequenced in a study of a mutant IDH1 vaccine in newly diagnosed glioma (dated by TCRdb to the early 2020s). No antigen has been identified for these receptors. Sample time point, as interpreted from the label and publication: week 35, safety follow-up. Every vaccine dose consisted of 300 ug of a 20-mer mutant IDH1 peptide in Montanide, administered subcutaneously together with topical imiquimod. Libraries were built with the immunoSEQ multiplex PCR assay. Not all clones reach the TCRdb copy of this immuneACCESS table, which keeps in-frame sequences only. Checked studies attribute under half of the gap to unresolved V genes and leave the rest unexplained. This sample has about 45,000 clones in its table, and almost 95% of those were observed once. Jointly, the top ten make up roughly 2.3% of the sample. The sequencing used PBMCs, collected from a glioma patient whose treatment included an IDH1 peptide vaccine. Receptor source: a man aged 50-59 years with glioma.

V and J are TRBV27 and TRBJ2-3; no clear D gene. From germline, CDR1 is MNHEY and CDR2 SMNVEV (reference sequence). With 4 bases removed from V and 0 bases from J, the gap between germline ends came to 5 bases. The CDR3 sequence is 13 residues long. CDR3 sequence: CASSSFSTDTQYF. The CDR3 DNA reads TGTGCCAGCAGTTCCTTTAGCACAGATACGCAGTATTTT.

This chain joins TRBV5-1 and TRBJ2-3; 8 bases are shared with TRBD1. CDR3 length: 15 residues. Germline CDR1 reads SGHRS; CDR2 reads YFSETQ. V dropped 0 bases and J dropped 4; count of bases not matched to a gene: 4. The CDR3 DNA reads TGCGCCAGCAGCTTGGGGGCAGGGGGCTCAGATACGCAGTATTTT. This sequence encodes CASSLGAGGSDTQYF.

The rearrangement links TRBV10-3 to TRBJ1-4; TRBD1 agrees at 7 bases. V lost 10 bases and J lost 5; bases outside the gene matches: 7. CDR3 length: 13 amino acids. CDR1 ENHRY and CDR2 SYGVKD come from the germline V gene. Written as DNA, the CDR3 is TGTGCCACCGCGGGACAGATAAATGAAAAACTGTTTTTT. It translates to CATAGQINEKLFF.

This chain uses TRBV6-5 with TRBJ2-1; TRBD2 aligns across 13 bases. The V gene end was trimmed by 7 bases and the J gene end by 6 bases; junction bases not matched to a gene: 6. CDR3 size: 15 residues. In germline, CDR1 is MNHEY, CDR2 SVGAGI. The CDR3 sequence is CASTPGTSGTNEQFF. The CDR3 bases are TGTGCCAGCACCCCCGGGACTAGCGGGACCAATGAGCAGTTCTTC.

The chain joins TRBV7-2 to TRBJ1-1; D might be TRBD1 (6 bases). The germline CDR1 and CDR2 sequences are SGHTA and FQGNSA. V lost 5 bases and J lost 0, with 10 bases in between. The CDR3 is 14 amino acids. Here the CDR3 reads CASSRGPLNTEAFF. CDR3 nucleotide sequence: TGTGCCAGCAGCCGGGGGCCTCTGAACACTGAAGCTTTCTTT.

V usage is TRBV6-5 and J usage is TRBJ1-2; possibly TRBD1 for D (6 bases). The germline CDR1 and CDR2 sequences are MNHEY and SVGAGI. The CDR3 has 13 amino acids. V dropped 6 bases and J dropped 6 bases, with 14 bases sitting between them. The CDR3, as DNA: TGTGCCAGCAGCCCCGGGACACAGAATGGCTACACCTTC. Translation gives CASSPGTQNGYTF.

This sequence joins TRBV4-2 and TRBJ2-7; no clear D. Germline values: CDR1 LGHNA, CDR2 YNFKEQ. Trimming stripped 4 bases from V and 4 bases from J, with 8 bases between. This CDR3 spans 12 amino acids. CDR3 region: CASSLPSYEQYF. CDR3 in DNA: TGTGCCAGCAGCCTCCCGTCGTACGAGCAGTACTTC.

The chain uses TRBV7-3 and TRBJ1-1; no definite D call. The V end lost 5 bases, the J end lost 1 base, and 14 bases lay between the germline ends. The CDR3 has 15 amino acids. Germline CDR1 SGHTA, CDR2 FQGTGA. The CDR3 DNA reads as TGTGCCAGCAGCCGTTCGTCAGGAGGGAACACTGAAGCTTTCTTT. This encodes CASSRSSGGNTEAFF.

The J gene is TRBJ1-1, the V gene TRBV5-1; D gene unclear. The CDR3 loop spans 13 amino acids. CDR1 and CDR2 (germline): SGHRS, YFSETQ. V lost 2 bases, J lost 1 base, and 6 bases lay in between. CDR3 nucleotide sequence: TGCGCCAGCAGCTTCGAGTCGAACACTGAAGCTTTCTTT. Its protein product is CASSFESNTEAFF.

The chain employs TRBV6-5 and TRBJ2-7; no clear D gene. V shed 6 bases and J shed 5 bases, with 11 bases lying between them. This CDR3 has 12 residues. In germline, CDR1 is MNHEY, CDR2 SVGAGI. DNA of the CDR3: TGTGCCAGCAGCCCCTCGCTCGACGAGCAGTACTTC. Amino acids: CASSPSLDEQYF.